This T cell receptor beta chain was sequenced during a study of OX40 agonist ivuxolimab in advanced cancers. Context from the whole study: Ivuxolimab was a fully human IgG2 agonistic monoclonal antibody targeting the costimulatory receptor OX40 (CD134). Intravenous ivuxolimab was administered to patients every 2 weeks at six dose levels: 0.01, 0.1, 0.3, 1.5, 3 and 10 mg/kg. Among the roughly 50 dose-escalation patients, around 20 had hepatocellular carcinoma, approximately 15 melanoma, 9 renal cell carcinoma and 9 head and neck cancer. The dose-escalation cohort was 82.7% male with a mean age of 60 years, ranging from roughly 20 to 80. Patients were allowed to have had prior anti-PD-1, anti-PD-L1 or anti-CTLA-4 therapy, and 40% of the dose-escalation patients had previously received checkpoint inhibitors. Partial responses occurred in three dose-escalation patients, of whom one had hepatocellular carcinoma and two had cutaneous melanoma. Peripheral TCRbeta sequencing aimed to test whether ivuxolimab altered TCR sequence diversity and caused clonal T-cell expansion. The monotherapy dose-escalation portion (N ≈ 50 patients) of the phase I ivuxolimab trial is reported in the paper.

The trial excluded patients who had a history of autoimmune disease or were on systemic immunosuppression. Peripheral blood for TCR sequencing was collected from all dose cohorts at baseline, on cycle 4 day 1, and on cycle 7 day 1. The samples were drawn from a first-in-human, open-label, multicenter phase I dose-escalation trial of ivuxolimab. Adults with locally advanced or metastatic head and neck squamous cell, hepatocellular, melanoma or renal cell carcinoma were enrolled in the trial. CD4+ and CD8+ T cells were sorted separately from peripheral blood before TCR sequencing. For CDR1 and CDR2, the germline V gene lists MDHEN and SYDVKM. Reading from cysteine to phenylalanine, the CDR3 counts 17 amino acids. Only the CDR3 DNA stays, 51 bases, in frame from base 1. Trimming costs V 5 bases and J 0 bases, and their ends lie 17 bases apart. Summary of the overall study and its limitations: At doses of 0.1 to 3.0 mg/kg, clonal expansion of both CD4+ and CD8+ T cells in blood was seen between baseline and week 6. In partial responders in the 0.1-3.0 mg/kg groups, normalized peripheral clonal expansion was found to be among the lowest, especially among CD8+ T cells. After ivuxolimab, expanded clones were on average more numerous among CD8+ T cells than among CD4+ T cells. Antigen specificity was not determined for the clonally expanded peripheral T cells. Low levels of normalized T-cell clonal expansion were also shown by some nonresponding patients.

Genomic DNA was extracted from sorted cells for sequencing of the TCRbeta CDR3 region. The immunoSEQ Assay was used to sequence the TCRbeta CDR3 regions. Sourced from immuneACCESS, this table was stored by TCRdb with only in-frame sequences that have V and J called. A share of the clones is absent; for the studies checked, an unresolved V gene accounts for under half, and the remainder has no known explanation. This sample lists around 70,000 clones; more than 75% were detected once. Over 0.75% of the sample is taken by the ten largest. This clone was seen just once. Its antigen is currently not known. Per-nucleotide qualities are absent, and no much larger clonotype sits a single base away.

The starting material was CD4+ or CD8+ T cells sorted from blood, obtained in a trial of the OX40 agonist ivuxolimab. The rearrangement combines TRBV28 with TRBJ1-5, with a weak D call of TRBD1 (6 bases match). This clonotype originated in an adult with an advanced solid tumor such as melanoma, head and neck, liver or kidney cancer. The DNA reads TGTGCCAGCAGTGCACCTTGGACAGCTTATAGCAATCAGCCCCAGCATTTT. This translates into CASSAPWTAYSNQPQHF.